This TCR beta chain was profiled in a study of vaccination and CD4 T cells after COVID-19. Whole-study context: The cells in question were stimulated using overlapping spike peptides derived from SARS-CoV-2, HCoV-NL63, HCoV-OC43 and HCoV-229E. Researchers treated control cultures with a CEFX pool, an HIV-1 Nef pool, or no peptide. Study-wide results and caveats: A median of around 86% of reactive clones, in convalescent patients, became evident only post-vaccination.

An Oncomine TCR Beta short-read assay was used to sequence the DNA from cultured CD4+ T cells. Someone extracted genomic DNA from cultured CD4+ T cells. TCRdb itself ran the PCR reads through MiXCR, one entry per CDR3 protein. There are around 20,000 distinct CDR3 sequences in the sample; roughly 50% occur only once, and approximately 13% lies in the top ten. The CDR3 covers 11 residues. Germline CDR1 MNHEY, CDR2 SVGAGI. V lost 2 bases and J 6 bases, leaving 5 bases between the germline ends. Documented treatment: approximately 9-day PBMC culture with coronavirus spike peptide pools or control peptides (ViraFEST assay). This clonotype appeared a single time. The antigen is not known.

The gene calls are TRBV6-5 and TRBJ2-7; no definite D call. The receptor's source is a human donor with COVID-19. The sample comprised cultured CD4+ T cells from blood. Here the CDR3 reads CASSYLGEQYF. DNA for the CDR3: TGTGCCAGCAGTTACCTCGGCGAGCAGTACTTC.